Sequencing of this T cell receptor (beta chain) was carried out in a study of blood T cells in healthy people across ages. Next came a second PCR, run for about 7 to 12 cycles, which used a sample-barcoded 5' primer along with a J-beta primer mix. TCRdb re-derived calls from the 5' RACE reads in MiXCR, one entry per CDR3 protein. This sample carries roughly 640,000 distinct CDR3 sequences, less than 35% of them seen once, and the ten largest clones take around 16%. This clonotype was seen more than once but under ten times. Germline is not matched at one junction end, which may reflect a read error. CDR3 length: 14 residues. Looked up from germline, CDR1 is SGHTA and CDR2 is FQGNSA.

The chain uses TRBV7-2 and TRBJ2-7; TRBD2 might be the D (5 bases). Source material: blood. This sequence was found in a woman of 80 years or more in good health. The CDR3 sequence: CASSLGPSSHEQYF. The CDR3 DNA reads TGTGCCAGCAGCTTAGGGCCTAGCTCCCACGAGCAGTACTTC.